The entry below describes one T cell receptor beta chain. This record comes from a study of blood T cell repertoires in COVID-19. About the research overall: The United States, Italy and Spain supplied acute and convalescent COVID-19 samples. T cells, B-cell-depleted T cells, or PBMCs supplied cDNA or gDNA.

As handled by the study authors: From reference gene primer amplification, estimates of nucleated cell counts were derived. Repertoires were generated with immunoSEQ multiplex PCR, while TCRdb's copy carries only in-frame clones and drops some. For V, J and clone size, that table is used; D and trimming come from the DNA. Altogether about 220,000 clones are present, roughly four fifths being singletons, with the ten largest covering approximately 5.2%. Trimming pared 2 bases from V and 3 bases from J, leaving 16 bases between. This CDR3 spans 17 amino acids. Germline V CDR1 and CDR2: SEHNR, FQNEAQ (reference sequence). Enrolment of Seattle patients took place during active infection, and they were followed longitudinally.

Sequenced input: peripheral blood. The TCR originated in a woman in her sixties or seventies with COVID-19, enrolled during active disease. The chain links TRBV7-9 to TRBJ1-4, with a weak D call TRBD1 (5 bases). The chain's CDR3 is CASSLSQGGLANEKLFF. The CDR3 DNA reads as TGTGCCAGCAGCTTATCCCAGGGAGGTTTGGCTAATGAAAAACTGTTTTTT.